This TCR beta chain was identified in a study of blood T cell repertoires in COVID-19. As for the study in general: Samples came from the United States, Italy and Spain, spanning acute and convalescent COVID-19. From T cells, B-cell-depleted T cells, or PBMCs came the material, which was cDNA or gDNA.

The table lists this clone with a count of one. In the source study's methods: Amplified reference gene primers provided the basis for estimating nucleated cell counts. TCRdb's table, derived via immunoSEQ multiplex PCR, lists solely in-frame clones and lacks some. The V and J calls and the clone size are those of that table, but D and trimming were determined from the DNA. The sample has 200,000 or so clones, around nine tenths seen once; the top ten hold roughly 2%. The J segment lost 6 bases and the V segment lost 4 bases, leaving 7 bases of the junction unmatched. The CDR3 covers 15 residues. Germline V CDR1 and CDR2: SGHRS, YFSETQ.

The TCR comes from a man between 65 and 85 years old with active or convalescent COVID-19. Input material: peripheral blood. The chain recombines TRBV5-1 with TRBJ2-2; 9 bases agree with TRBD2. The chain's CDR3 is CASSLRRGGAGELFF. Written as DNA, the CDR3 is TGCGCCAGCAGCCTCCGGCGGGGGGGGGCCGGGGAGCTGTTTTTT.